This TCR beta chain was sequenced in a study of T cell changes during pregnancy in multiple sclerosis. Sequencing used immunoSEQ multiplex PCR; TCRdb keeps in-frame clones, though not all of them. The sample lists around 99,000 clones, roughly 92% occurring once. Germline loops: CDR1 MNHEY, CDR2 SMNVEV (reference sequence). V trimming: 3 bases; J trimming: 0 bases; junction bases outside the gene matches: 3. This CDR3 spans 15 amino acids. This TCR derives from a female donor with multiple sclerosis, enrolled in a pregnancy study. The chain links TRBV27 to TRBJ2-7; 9 bases match TRBD1. The sequencing used peripheral blood, collected in the first trimester of pregnancy. CDR3 DNA: TGTGCCAGCAGTTTCCAACAGGGGGCCTCCTACGAGCAGTACTTC. Its protein is CASSFQQGASYEQYF.